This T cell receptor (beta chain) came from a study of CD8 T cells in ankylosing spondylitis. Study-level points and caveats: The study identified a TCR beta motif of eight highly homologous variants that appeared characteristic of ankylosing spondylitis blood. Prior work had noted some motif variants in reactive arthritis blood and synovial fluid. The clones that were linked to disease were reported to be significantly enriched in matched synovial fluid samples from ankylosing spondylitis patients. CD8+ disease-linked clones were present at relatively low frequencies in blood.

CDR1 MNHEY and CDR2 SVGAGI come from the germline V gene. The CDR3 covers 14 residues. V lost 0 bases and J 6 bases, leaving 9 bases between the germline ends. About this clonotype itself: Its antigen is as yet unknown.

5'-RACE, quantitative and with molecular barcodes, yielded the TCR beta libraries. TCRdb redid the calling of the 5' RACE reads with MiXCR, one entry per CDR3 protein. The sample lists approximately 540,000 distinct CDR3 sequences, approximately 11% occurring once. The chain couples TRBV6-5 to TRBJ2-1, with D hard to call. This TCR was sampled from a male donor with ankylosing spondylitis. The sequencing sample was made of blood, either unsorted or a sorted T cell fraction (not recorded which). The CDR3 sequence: CASSYSGMGNEQFF. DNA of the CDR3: TGTGCCAGCAGTTACTCAGGGATGGGCAATGAGCAGTTCTTC.